These 27 T cell receptor beta chains were all obtained from the same sample, sequenced in a study of vaccination and CD4 T cells after COVID-19. Treatment here: roughly 11-day PBMC culture with coronavirus spike peptide pools or control peptides (ViraFEST assay). The assay that was used to sequence DNA from cultured CD4+ T cells was the Oncomine TCR Beta short-read assay. One entry per CDR3 protein results from TCRdb running MiXCR on the PCR reads. The data show around 17,000 distinct CDR3 sequences, under 40% seen once. Which antigens these TCRs recognize remains unknown. The sequenced sample was cultured CD4+ T cells from blood. The receptors shown here come from a human donor with COVID-19.

V usage is TRBV12-3 or TRBV12-4 and J usage is TRBJ2-3, with D hard to call. Trimming removed 3 bases at V and 4 bases at J, with 17 bases between. CDR3 length: 16 amino acids. The CDR3 DNA reads TGTGCCAGCAGTTTCCTACGGGTTGCGACGTCAGATACGCAGTATTTT. Its translation: CASSFLRVATSDTQYF.

The J gene is TRBJ2-7, the V gene TRBV7-2; 8 nucleotides agree with TRBD1. Germline values: CDR1 SGHTA, CDR2 FQGNSA. V dropped 3 bases and J dropped 7; count of bases not matched to a gene: 8. The CDR3 loop spans 14 amino acids. This chain's CDR3 is CASSFRDRPAEQYF. The CDR3 nucleotides read TGTGCCAGCAGCTTCAGGGACAGGCCCGCGGAGCAGTACTTC.

The rearrangement links TRBV20-1 to TRBJ2-1; the match to TRBD1 covers 7 bases. V gave up 4 bases and J gave up 2 bases; unmatched junction bases: 8. This CDR3 has 15 residues. In germline, CDR1 is DFQATT, CDR2 SNEGSKA (reference sequence). This CDR3 is CSAMFRDRPYNEQFF. The DNA of the CDR3 is TGCAGTGCTATGTTCCGGGACAGACCCTACAATGAGCAGTTCTTC.

This clonotype has just a few counts. The J gene is TRBJ1-1, the V gene TRBV11-3; D is perhaps TRBD1 (6 bases). The V and J ends lost 5 bases and 3 bases respectively, with 10 bases between them. The CDR3 runs 13 residues. CDR1 is SGHNT and CDR2 is YENEEA in the germline V gene. DNA of the CDR3: TGTGCCAGCAGCCAGGACAGCTACACTGAAGCTTTCTTT. It specifies CASSQDSYTEAFF.

This clonotype has only a few counts. The chain carries TRBV6-5 and TRBJ2-3; D gene ambiguous. The CDR3 loop spans 15 amino acids. CDR1 is MNHEY, CDR2 SVGAGI, per germline. Trimming took 2 bases from V and 0 from J, leaving 9 bases between them. DNA for the CDR3: TGTGCCAGCAGTTACCCAGGACCCAGCACAGATACGCAGTATTTT. It codes for CASSYPGPSTDTQYF.

Relative to its sample, this clonotype is medium-sized. The chain carries TRBV24-1 and TRBJ1-1; D gene ambiguous. This CDR3 region has 12 residues. V was cut by 7 bases and J by 5 bases, with 10 bases left in between. Germline V CDR1 and CDR2: KGHDR, SFDVKD. Written as DNA, the CDR3 is TGTGCCACCAGACCGGTCGAGACTGAAGCTTTCTTT. The encoded protein is CATRPVETEAFF.

This rearrangement joins TRBV10-1 to TRBJ2-5, with 8 positions matching TRBD1. J was trimmed by 7 bases and V by 6 bases; bases with no gene match: 4. The germline V gene has CDR1 WNHNN and CDR2 SYGVQD (reference sequence). CDR3 length: 12 amino acids. The CDR3 reads CASRGQGGTQYF. The CDR3 nucleotides are TGCGCCAGCAGAGGACAGGGAGGGACCCAGTACTTC.

CDR3 coding DNA: TGTGCCACCAGTGATACGGGACAGGGGTTGAATGAGCAGTTCTTC. This encodes CATSDTGQGLNEQFF. The chain couples TRBV24-1 to TRBJ2-1; TRBD1 aligns across 10 bases. After removal of 3 bases from V and 7 bases from J, the junction contained 5 bases not matched to a gene. Looked up from germline, CDR1 is KGHDR and CDR2 is SFDVKD. The CDR3 extends over 15 amino acids.

The rearrangement links TRBV9 to TRBJ1-2; unclear D gene. CDR1 is SGDLS, CDR2 YYNGEE, per germline. V dropped 4 bases and J dropped 5 bases, with 15 bases sitting between them. The CDR3 is 14 amino acids. The CDR3 spells CASSTLTGNYGYTF. The CDR3 region has the DNA TGTGCCAGCAGCACCCTGACGGGAAATTATGGCTACACCTTC.

This clonotype has more than one count but fewer than ten. V and J are TRBV7-2 and TRBJ2-1, with TRBD2 as a possible D gene (5 bases). V was cut by 4 bases and J by 12 bases, with 10 bases left in between. The CDR3 length is 11 residues. The V gene's germline CDR1 is SGHTA and CDR2 FQGNSA. CDR3 amino acids: CASSSRGLQFF. In DNA form, the CDR3 reads TGTGCCAGCAGCTCCCGGGGATTGCAGTTCTTC.

The chain links TRBV28 to TRBJ1-2, with D maybe TRBD1 (5 bases). Germline CDR1 MDHEN, CDR2 SYDVKM. The CDR3 has 13 amino acids. Trimming removed 7 bases at V and 1 base at J, with 10 bases between. CDR3 amino acids: CASISTVNYGYTF. DNA of the CDR3: TGTGCCAGCATCTCGACAGTTAACTATGGCTACACCTTC.

This sequence joins TRBV12-3 or TRBV12-4 and TRBJ1-5, with a tentative D call TRBD1 (6 bases). The V end was cut by 3 bases, the J end by 4 bases, with 10 bases between. The CDR3 consists of 14 residues. The CDR3 protein is CASSLARGNQPQHF. CDR3 coding DNA: TGTGCCAGCAGTTTGGCCAGGGGTAATCAGCCCCAGCATTTT.

The rearrangement uses TRBV7-8 and TRBJ2-1; no clear D. The germline V gene has CDR1 SGHVS and CDR2 FQNEAQ. The CDR3 consists of 17 residues. V dropped 3 bases and J dropped 0 bases, with 15 bases sitting between them. The chain's CDR3 is CASSFIRGQSSYNEQFF. As DNA, the CDR3 is TGTGCCAGCAGCTTTATACGAGGCCAGAGCTCCTACAATGAGCAGTTCTTC.

This clonotype was observed a few times. The chain uses TRBV6-5 and TRBJ1-1; D call uncertain. The CDR3 is 15 amino acids. V was clipped by 2 bases and J by 3 bases, with 13 bases between them. Germline V gene sequence: CDR1 MNHEY, CDR2 SVGAGI. The CDR3 is CASSYAPGKDTEAFF. The CDR3 coding sequence is TGTGCCAGCAGTTACGCCCCCGGAAAGGACACTGAAGCTTTCTTT.

This clonotype is deemed medium-sized. The rearrangement uses TRBV6-5 and TRBJ1-5, with 7 positions matching TRBD1. Germline CDR1 is MNHEY and CDR2 is SVGAGI. The CDR3 runs to 13 residues. V was clipped by 2 bases and J by 7 bases; unmatched bases: 2. The DNA of the CDR3 is TGTGCCAGCAGTTACAGGGGGCCCCAGCCCCAGCATTTT. It is translated as CASSYRGPQPQHF.

This sequence joins TRBV2 and TRBJ2-6; D gene ambiguous. Germline CDR1 reads SNHLY; CDR2 reads FYNNEI. Trimming cost V 0 bases and J 1 base, with 4 bases left between them. This CDR3 has 15 amino acids. CDR3: CASSEAGSGANVLTF. The CDR3 region has the DNA TGTGCCAGCAGTGAAGCGGGTTCTGGGGCCAACGTCCTGACTTTC.

V gene TRBV20-1 combines with J gene TRBJ1-6; 8 bases are shared with TRBD1. CDR3 length equals 16 residues. V shed 0 bases and J 7 bases; nucleotides not matched to a gene: 8. The V gene's germline CDR1 is DFQATT and CDR2 SNEGSKA (reference sequence). CDR3 region: CSAREAKTGANSPLHF. The CDR3 nucleotides are TGCAGTGCTAGAGAGGCCAAGACAGGGGCAAATTCACCCCTCCACTTT.

This clonotype is medium-sized. This chain uses TRBV6-1 with TRBJ1-1; 8 positions match TRBD1. V dropped 6 bases and J dropped 4; count of bases not matched to a gene: 13. This CDR3 spans 16 amino acids. Germline V CDR1 and CDR2: MNHNS, SASEGT. CDR3 coding DNA: TGTGCCAGCAGCCATAACAGGGGGGCGAGAATCACTGAAGCTTTCTTT. Protein: CASSHNRGARITEAFF.

The J gene is TRBJ2-2, the V gene TRBV20-1; 7 nucleotides match TRBD1. Germline assignment: CDR1 DFQATT and CDR2 SNEGSKA (reference sequence). V trimming: 7 bases; J trimming: 2 bases; junction bases outside the gene matches: 7. The CDR3 runs to 14 residues. The CDR3 nucleotides are TGCAGTGGCACAGGGGCCGATAACACCGGGGAGCTGTTTTTT. Its translation is CSGTGADNTGELFF.

This chain uses TRBV5-1 with TRBJ1-2; 8 nucleotides align to TRBD1. CDR3 length: 14 residues. J was trimmed by 7 bases and V by 4 bases; bases with no gene match: 9. Germline V gives CDR1 SGHRS, CDR2 YFSETQ. Here the CDR3 reads CASSPSRQGSGYTF. CDR3 coding DNA: TGCGCCAGCAGCCCTTCTAGACAGGGGAGTGGCTACACCTTC.

This rearrangement joins TRBV5-6 to TRBJ1-2; possibly TRBD1 for D (6 bases). Looked up from germline, CDR1 is SGHDT and CDR2 is YYEEEE. This CDR3 has 15 amino acids. Trimming pared 0 bases from V and 2 bases from J, leaving 11 bases between. The CDR3: CASSLEGGPNYGYTF. In DNA form, the CDR3 reads TGTGCCAGCAGCTTGGAGGGGGGCCCAAACTATGGCTACACCTTC.

This rearrangement joins TRBV12-2 to TRBJ2-5; the D call in the table, TRBD1, was not verified against the DNA. TRBV12-2 is a documented pseudogene. This CDR3 contains 15 residues. The CDR3 region has the DNA TGTGCAAGTCGCTCCCCCGGGGGGGAAATGGAGACCCAGTACTTC. Amino acids: CASRSPGGEMETQYF.

V gene TRBV10-1 combines with J gene TRBJ2-7, with 9 bases identical to TRBD1. The CDR3 is 15 amino acids. V trimming: 6 bases; J trimming: 4 bases; junction bases outside the gene matches: 10. Per germline, CDR1 WNHNN and CDR2 SYGVQD (reference sequence). In DNA form, the CDR3 reads TGCGCCAGCAGCAAACAGGGGGCCCCAATTTACGAGCAGTACTTC. It is translated as CASSKQGAPIYEQYF.

J is TRBJ2-6 and V is TRBV11-2; D is undetermined. The CDR3 is 15 residues long. The V gene lost 0 bases and the J gene lost 3 bases, with 6 bases spanning the gap. CDR1 is SGHAT, CDR2 FQNNGV, per germline. The CDR3 DNA is TGTGCCAGCAGCTTAGATGTAAGTGGGGCCAACGTCCTGACTTTC. It specifies CASSLDVSGANVLTF. Variable domain in full (rest from reference TRBV11-2 and TRBJ2-6): EAGVAQSPRYKIIEKRQSVAFWCNPISGHATLYWYQQILGQGPKLLIQFQNNGVVDDSQLPKDRFSAERLKGVDSTLKIQPAKLEDSAVYLCASSLDVSGANVLTFGAGSRLTVL.

This clonotype showed up just a few times. J is TRBJ1-1 and V is TRBV30; D ambiguous. Germline loops: CDR1 GTSNPN, CDR2 SVGIG (reference sequence). The CDR3 loop spans 12 amino acids. The V end was cut by 3 bases, the J end by 1 base, with 6 bases between. This CDR3 is CAWRPENTEAFF. In DNA form, the CDR3 reads TGTGCCTGGAGGCCCGAGAACACTGAAGCTTTCTTT.

V gene TRBV20-1 combines with J gene TRBJ2-3; 7 bases match TRBD2. CDR3 length: 16 residues. Germline CDR1 reads DFQATT; CDR2 reads SNEGSKA (reference sequence). Germline trimming cut 4 bases from V and 3 bases from J; bases unmatched to any gene: 13. The CDR3 DNA follows: TGCAGTGCTAACCCACTGGGAGGGTGGGGGACAGATACGCAGTATTTT. Encoded protein: CSANPLGGWGTDTQYF.

By sample fraction, this clonotype is medium-sized. The CDR3 loop is CATSGEGGNQPQHF. The CDR3 region has the DNA TGTGCCACCAGTGGGGAGGGAGGCAATCAGCCCCAGCATTTT. The chain uses TRBV24-1 and TRBJ1-5; D is undetermined. V lost 5 bases, J lost 2 bases, and 9 bases lay in between. This CDR3 contains 14 residues. Germline V CDR1 and CDR2: KGHDR, SFDVKD.